The clone carrying this T cell receptor (beta chain) was counted a few times. The TCR beta library used iRepertoire HTBI primers with Arm-PCR amplification of CDR3. TCRdb fed the multiplex PCR reads into MiXCR, producing one record per CDR3 protein. This table has 400,000 or so distinct CDR3 sequences, around 22% appearing once. The sample originates from a study of regulatory T cells in long-lasting Graves disease. Time point indicated: persistent/refractory GD, antithyroid drugs over 5 years with positive TRAb. From PBMCs, RNA was extracted and then used to make the TCR library. Germline assignment: CDR1 MNHEY and CDR2 SVGAGI. This CDR3 region has 16 residues. V shed 3 bases and J shed 5 bases, with 19 bases lying between them.

This receptor was identified in a female donor with Graves disease. This specimen was peripheral blood mononuclear cells (PBMCs), taken when the disease was refractory, from a patient treated with antithyroid drugs. This rearrangement joins TRBV6-5 to TRBJ2-5; D may be TRBD2 (5 bases). This CDR3 is CASSYGSGLGEETQYF. The CDR3 coding sequence is TGTGCCAGCAGTTATGGGTCAGGCCTTGGGGAGGAGACCCAGTACTTC.